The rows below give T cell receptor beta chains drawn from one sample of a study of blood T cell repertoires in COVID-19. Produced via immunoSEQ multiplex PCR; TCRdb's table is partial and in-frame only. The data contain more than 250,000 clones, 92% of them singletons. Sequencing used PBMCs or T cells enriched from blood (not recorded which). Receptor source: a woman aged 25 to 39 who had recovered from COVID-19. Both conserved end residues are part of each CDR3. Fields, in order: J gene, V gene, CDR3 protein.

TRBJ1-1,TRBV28,CASSLLNRRNTEAFF
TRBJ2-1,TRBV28,CASSWTRNNEQFF
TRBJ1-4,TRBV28,CASSGRDRAFATNEKLFF
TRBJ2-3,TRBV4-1,CASSQLAGAGTQYF
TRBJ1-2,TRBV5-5,CASSLGLARGTADIVYGYTF
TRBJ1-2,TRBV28,CASTQSGVRNYGYTF
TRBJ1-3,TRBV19,CASTMGGPGNTIYF
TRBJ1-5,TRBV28,CASSFGGQGEKPQHF
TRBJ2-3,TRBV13,CASSPPYLDTQYF
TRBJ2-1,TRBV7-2,CASSLAGAAHNEQFF
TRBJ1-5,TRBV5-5,CASSRTGERPQHF
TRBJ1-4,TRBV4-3,CASSQEIGQGGEKLFF
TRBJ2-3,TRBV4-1,CASSQVSTLGSDTQYF
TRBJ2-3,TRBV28,CASSLNRSPTQYF
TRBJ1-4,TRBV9,CAGRDLWEKLFF
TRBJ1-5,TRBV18,CASSRDSNQPQHF